These 4 T cell receptor beta chains were sequenced from one sample in a study of identical twins. TCRdb reanalysed the 5' RACE reads using MiXCR and keeps one entry per CDR3 protein. The sample lists a few hundred thousand distinct CDR3 sequences; approximately 15% were seen once. The sample was also reused in another study, on yellow fever vaccine responses in identical twins.

Input material: CD4+ T cells sorted from blood. All receptors derive from a woman between 18 and 29 years old in good health.

This clonotype has more than one count but fewer than ten. The V call is TRBV5-8, the J call TRBJ1-6; D gene uncertain. The CDR3 is 12 amino acids. The germline CDR1 and CDR2 sequences are SGHTS and YDEGEE. V was shortened by 2 bases and J by 10 bases, with 7 bases between the two germline ends. CDR3 loop: CASSFNRSPLHF. CDR3 nucleotide sequence: TGTGCCAGCAGCTTTAACAGATCACCCCTCCACTTT.

This clonotype was seen just once. The chain links TRBV20-1 to TRBJ1-3; 7 bases are shared with TRBD1. The CDR3 length is 15 residues. Germline V gene sequence: CDR1 DFQATT, CDR2 SNEGSKA (reference sequence). V shed 5 bases, J shed 4 bases, and the junction held 11 bases outside the gene matches. The CDR3 loop reads CSAGQEEVPGNTIYF. The CDR3 coding sequence is TGCAGTGCTGGACAGGAGGAGGTACCCGGAAACACCATATATTTT.

The table lists this clonotype with a few counts. The chain is built from TRBV3-1 and TRBJ1-1, with D maybe TRBD1 (6 bases). The V gene's germline CDR1 is LGHDT and CDR2 YNNKEL (reference sequence). V lost 5 bases to trimming and J lost 7 bases, with 11 bases between them. This CDR3 is 12 amino acids long. Here the CDR3 reads CASSEGENEAFF. The CDR3, as DNA: TGTGCCAGCAGCGAGGGGGAGAATGAAGCTTTCTTT.

This clonotype was picked up a small number of times. V usage is TRBV3-1 and J usage is TRBJ2-5; D is uncertain. Trimming left V 5 bases short and J 3 bases short, with 7 bases between. The CDR3 has 12 amino acids. The V gene's germline CDR1 is LGHDT and CDR2 YNNKEL (reference sequence). DNA of the CDR3: TGTGCCAGCAGCAGCCCCGAAGAGACCCAGTACTTC. Its protein is CASSSPEETQYF.